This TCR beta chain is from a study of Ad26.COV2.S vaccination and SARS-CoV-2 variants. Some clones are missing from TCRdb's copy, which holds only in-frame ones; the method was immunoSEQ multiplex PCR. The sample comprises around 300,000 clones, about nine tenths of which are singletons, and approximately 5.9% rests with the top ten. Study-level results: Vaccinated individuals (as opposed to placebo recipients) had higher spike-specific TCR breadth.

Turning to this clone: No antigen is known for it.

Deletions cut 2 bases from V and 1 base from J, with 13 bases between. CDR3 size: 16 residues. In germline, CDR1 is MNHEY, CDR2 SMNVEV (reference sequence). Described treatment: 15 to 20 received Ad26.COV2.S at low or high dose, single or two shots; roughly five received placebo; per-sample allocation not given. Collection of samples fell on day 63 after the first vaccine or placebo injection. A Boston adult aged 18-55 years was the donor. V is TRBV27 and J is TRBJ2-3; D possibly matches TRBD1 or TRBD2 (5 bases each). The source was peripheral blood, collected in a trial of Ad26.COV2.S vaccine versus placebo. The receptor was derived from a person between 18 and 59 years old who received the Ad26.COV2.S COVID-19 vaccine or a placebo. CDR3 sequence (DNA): TGTGCCAGCAGTTTAGTTCCGCAGGGAGGCACAGATACGCAGTATTTT. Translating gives CASSLVPQGGTDTQYF.